Listed below are T cell receptor beta chains from one sample, sequenced in a study of molecular identifiers for immune sequencing clone quantification. One entry per CDR3 protein results from TCRdb running MiXCR on the PCR reads. This sample has some 94,000 distinct CDR3 sequences; about 23% occur once, and the top ten carry roughly 0.76%. Sequenced material: naive CD8+ T cells from blood, with Jurkat cell RNA spiked in. These TCRs come from a human donor in good health. Some libraries in this study had Jurkat cell RNA spiked in. The CDR3 runs from the conserved cysteine through the conserved F or W. Fields, in order: V gene, J gene, clone size, D gene, CDR3 protein, CDR3 DNA. The D gene is left open where the match is weak. Clone size is stated in some rows and not others, as once, few, many or a class when expanded.

TRBV7-2,TRBJ2-3,many,TRBD1,CASSPRTGYADTQYF,TGTGCCAGCAGCCCGCGGACAGGGTACGCAGATACGCAGTATTTT
TRBV4-1,TRBJ1-2,NA,NA,CAGSASPMNYGYTF,TGCGCCGGCAGCGCATCTCCCATGAACTATGGCTACACCTTC
TRBV6-5,TRBJ2-1,few,TRBD2,CASSYSSLAGGPGNERFF,TGTGCCAGCAGTTACTCATCCCTGGCGGGGGGGCCTGGGAATGAGCGGTTCTTC
TRBV9,TRBJ2-2,many,TRBD2,CASSISRGSGANTGELFF,TGTGCCAGCAGCATCTCGCGGGGTAGCGGGGCAAACACCGGGGAGCTGTTTTTT
TRBV10-3,TRBJ2-2,NA,NA,CAIRQDLNTGELFF,TGTGCCATCAGACAGGACTTGAACACCGGGGAGCTGTTTTTT
TRBV6-1,TRBJ2-4,few,NA,CASSELFGGAENIQYF,TGTGCCAGCAGTGAACTTTTCGGGGGCGCCGAAAACATTCAGTACTTC
TRBV9,TRBJ2-3,many,TRBD2,CASSVESAGAWGDTQYF,TGTGCCAGCAGCGTAGAGTCAGCGGGGGCTTGGGGAGATACGCAGTATTTT
TRBV28,TRBJ2-2,few,TRBD2,CASSPSRGAGGWTGELFF,TGTGCCAGCAGCCCTTCGAGGGGAGCGGGAGGGTGGACCGGGGAGCTGTTTTTT
TRBV20-1,TRBJ2-7,many,NA,CSARWVNEQYF,TGCAGTGCTAGATGGGTAAACGAGCAGTACTTC
TRBV5-1,TRBJ1-1,many,NA,CASSLTVNTEAFF,TGCGCCAGCAGCTTGACGGTGAACACTGAAGCTTTCTTT
TRBV29-1,TRBJ2-3,many,NA,CSVEGAGAPTDTQYF,TGCAGCGTTGAGGGGGCAGGGGCCCCCACAGATACGCAGTATTTT
TRBV6-2/TRBV6-3,TRBJ1-2,few,NA,CASSSSQRGQNYGYTF,TGTGCCAGCAGTTCGAGCCAGCGGGGGCAGAACTATGGCTACACCTTC
TRBV7-9,TRBJ1-2,NA,NA,CASSLAHRDVENYAYTF,TGTGCCAGCAGCTTAGCCCACAGGGACGTGGAAAACTATGCCTACACCTTC
TRBV7-2,TRBJ1-5,many,NA,CASRLTESNQPQHF,TGTGCCAGCAGACTGACAGAAAGCAATCAGCCCCAGCATTTT
TRBV18,TRBJ2-4,many,NA,CASSPSPGDIQYF,TGTGCCAGCTCACCAAGCCCCGGTGACATTCAGTACTTC
TRBV24-1,TRBJ1-5,NA,NA,CATSEGGAQPQHF,TGTGCCACCAGTGAAGGAGGGGCTCAGCCCCAGCATTTT
TRBV7-6,TRBJ1-1,NA,TRBD1,CASSSQILSTGINTEAFF,TGTGCCAGCAGCTCTCAAATCCTCTCGACAGGGATTAACACTGAAGCTTTCTTT